These T cell receptor beta chains were read from a single sample in a study of shared T cell receptors in the human thymus. The protocol was immunoSEQ multiplex PCR, while the TCRdb copy is restricted to in-frame clones and leaves out a portion. The sample has roughly 550,000 clones; approximately 78% are singletons. These records were also assigned to another study, of human thymus T cells.

What was sequenced was thymocytes. All receptors derive from a boy in the first two years of life with a congenital heart defect. Both conserved end residues are part of each CDR3. A D gene is named only where the DNA matches it firmly. The listing skips clone size in some rows; elsewhere it reads once, few, many or a size class.

D	J	size	V	DNA	CDR3
TRBD2	TRBJ2-1	-	TRBV19	TGTGCCAGTAGTGCGTTAGCGGGAGGGCCCGATGAGCAGTTCTTC	CASSALAGGPDEQFF
-	TRBJ2-3	-	TRBV6-1	TGTGCCAGCCGGGGGAGGTGGTGGGCAGATACGCAGTATTTT	CASRGRWWADTQYF
TRBD2	TRBJ2-7	-	TRBV10-3	TGTGCCATCAGTGAGGGGCGGGAGGGCCCATACGAGCAGTACTTC	CAISEGREGPYEQYF
-	TRBJ2-7	once	TRBV6-5	TGTGCCAGCAGCCCAGGACAGAACGAGCAGTACTTC	CASSPGQNEQYF
-	TRBJ1-2	-	TRBV6-5	TGTGCCAGCAGTTACGGGCCCAATTATGGCTACACCTTC	CASSYGPNYGYTF
TRBD1	TRBJ1-3	once	TRBV2	TGTGCCAGCAGTGCCGCCGGGACAGCTCGCCACACCATATATTTT	CASSAAGTARHTIYF
TRBD2	TRBJ2-7	few	TRBV6-5	TGTGCCAGCAGCCGTAGCGGGAGGGGGTCCTCCGAGCAGTACTTC	CASSRSGRGSSEQYF
TRBD2	TRBJ2-4	-	TRBV18	TGTGCCAGCTCACCACCAAGGACTAGCGGGAGTAATGTCGAAAACATTCAGTACTTC	CASSPPRTSGSNVENIQYF
TRBD1	TRBJ2-3	-	TRBV11-3	TGTGCCAGCAGCCGACGGACAGGAAAAAGCACAGATACGCAGTATTTT	CASSRRTGKSTDTQYF
TRBD1	TRBJ1-2	-	TRBV19	TGTGCCAGTAGTCCCCTTCACCCCGGGACAGGGGCACCCTATGGCTACACCTTC	CASSPLHPGTGAPYGYTF
-	TRBJ2-3	-	TRBV28	TGTGCCAGCAGAGCTCCGGGGGTCCCAGATACGCAGTATTTT	CASRAPGVPDTQYF
-	TRBJ2-2	-	TRBV4-3	TGCGCCAGCAGCCTCTTCGCGGCGGGCAGCAACACCGGGGAGCTGTTTTTT	CASSLFAAGSNTGELFF
-	TRBJ2-1	once	TRBV7-9	TGTGCCAGCAGCTTAGGCCCTGTCGGGGTTGCCTCCTACAATGAGCAGTTCTTC	CASSLGPVGVASYNEQFF
-	TRBJ2-3	-	TRBV4-3	TGCGCCAGCAGCCAAGATCAAGATCTTAGCGGACCTAGCACAGATACGCAGTATTTT	CASSQDQDLSGPSTDTQYF
-	TRBJ2-5	-	TRBV13	TGTGCCAGCAGGGCCAGCGACCAAGAGACCCAGTACTTC	CASRASDQETQYF
-	TRBJ1-1	-	TRBV10-2	TGCGCCAGCAGTGAGCCCAGGGGAATTAACACTGAAGCTTTCTTT	CASSEPRGINTEAFF
-	TRBJ2-3	-	TRBV6-4	TGTGCCAGCAGCCCTTTGGGACTTGGCGCAGATACGCAGTATTTT	CASSPLGLGADTQYF